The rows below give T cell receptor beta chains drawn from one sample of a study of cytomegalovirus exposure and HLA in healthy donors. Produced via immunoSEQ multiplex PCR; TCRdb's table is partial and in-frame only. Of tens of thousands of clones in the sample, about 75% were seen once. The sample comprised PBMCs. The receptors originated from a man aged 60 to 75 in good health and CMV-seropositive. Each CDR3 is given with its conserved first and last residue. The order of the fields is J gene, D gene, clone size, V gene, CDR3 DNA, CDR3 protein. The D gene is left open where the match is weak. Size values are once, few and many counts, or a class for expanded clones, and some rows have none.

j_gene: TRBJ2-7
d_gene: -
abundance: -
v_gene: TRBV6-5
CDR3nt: TGTGCCAGCAGGGTTGGGAGTGGGAGATCCCACGAGCAGTACTTC
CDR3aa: CASRVGSGRSHEQYF

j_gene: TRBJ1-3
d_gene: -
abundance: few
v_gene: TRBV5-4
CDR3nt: TGTGCCAGCAGCTTGGATCAGGGCAGGGGAAACACCATATATTTT
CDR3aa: CASSLDQGRGNTIYF

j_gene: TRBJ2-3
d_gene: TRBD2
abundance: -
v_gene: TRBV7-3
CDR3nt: TGTGCCAGCAGCTTAACTCTAGCGGGAGTTATCGGAGATACGCAGTATTTT
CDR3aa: CASSLTLAGVIGDTQYF

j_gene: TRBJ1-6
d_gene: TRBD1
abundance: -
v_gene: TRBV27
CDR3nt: TGTGCCAGCAGTTCGGGACAGGGGGCGCCTACGGAGTCACCCCTCCACTTT
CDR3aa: CASSSGQGAPTESPLHF

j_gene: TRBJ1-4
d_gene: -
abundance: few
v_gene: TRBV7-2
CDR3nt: TGTGCCAGCAGTCAAAAGTGGGGGGGGGCTGAAAAACTGTTTTTT
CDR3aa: CASSQKWGGAEKLFF

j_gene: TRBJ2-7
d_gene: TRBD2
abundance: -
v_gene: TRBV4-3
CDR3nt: TGCGCCAGCAGCCAGGGGACTAGTTCCCTCTACGAGCAGTACTTC
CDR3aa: CASSQGTSSLYEQYF

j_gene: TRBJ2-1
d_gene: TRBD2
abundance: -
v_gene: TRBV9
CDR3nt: TGTGCCAGCAGCGTAGCAGGTAGCGGGGCCCAAGAGCAGTTCTTC
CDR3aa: CASSVAGSGAQEQFF

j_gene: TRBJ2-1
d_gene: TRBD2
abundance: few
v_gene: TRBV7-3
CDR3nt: TGTGCCAGCAGCATTCTAGCGGCCTCCTACAATGAGCAGTTCTTC
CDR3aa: CASSILAASYNEQFF

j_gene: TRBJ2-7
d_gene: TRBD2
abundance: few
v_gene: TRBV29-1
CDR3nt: TGCAGCGTTGACCCCGGGACTAGCGGTACCTACGAGCAGTACTTC
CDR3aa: CSVDPGTSGTYEQYF

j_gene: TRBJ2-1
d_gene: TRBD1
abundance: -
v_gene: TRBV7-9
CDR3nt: TGTGCCAGCAGCTCCCCGCCGAGGACAGGGCGGCAGTTCTTC
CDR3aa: CASSSPPRTGRQFF

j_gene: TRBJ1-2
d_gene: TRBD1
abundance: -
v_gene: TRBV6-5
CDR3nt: TGTGCCAGCAGTTACTCAACAGGGGGCTACTATGGCTACACCTTC
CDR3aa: CASSYSTGGYYGYTF

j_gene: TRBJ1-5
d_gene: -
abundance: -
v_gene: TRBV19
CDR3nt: TGTGCCAGTAGTATATCCACCCTAAATCAGCCCCAGCATTTT
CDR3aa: CASSISTLNQPQHF

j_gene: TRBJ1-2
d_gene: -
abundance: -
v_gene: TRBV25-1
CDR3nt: TGTGCCAGCAGTGAATCTGGGGCAGGGTATGGCTACACCTTC
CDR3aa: CASSESGAGYGYTF

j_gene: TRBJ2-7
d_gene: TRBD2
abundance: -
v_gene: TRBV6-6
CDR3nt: TGTGCCAGCAGTTGGGGACTAGCAGAGATCGAGCAGTACTTC
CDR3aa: CASSWGLAEIEQYF

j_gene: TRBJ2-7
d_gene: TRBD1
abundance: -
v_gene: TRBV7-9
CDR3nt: TGTGCCAGCAGCCAACCAGGGACAGGGCTATCCTACGAGCAGTACTTC
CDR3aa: CASSQPGTGLSYEQYF

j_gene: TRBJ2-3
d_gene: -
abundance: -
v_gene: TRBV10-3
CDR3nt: TGTGCCATCAGTGCCCAAGCGGGGACACTTGATACGCAGTATTTT
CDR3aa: CAISAQAGTLDTQYF

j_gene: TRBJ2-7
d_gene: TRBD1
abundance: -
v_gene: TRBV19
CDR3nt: TGTGCCAGTAGTATGGGGACAGGGAGTTCCTACGAGCAGTACTTC
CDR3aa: CASSMGTGSSYEQYF

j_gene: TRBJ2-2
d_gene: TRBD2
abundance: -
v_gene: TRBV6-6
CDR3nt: TGTGCCAGCACCCCCTCGGGGGGAAGGGCCGGGGAGCTGTTTTTT
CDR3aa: CASTPSGGRAGELFF

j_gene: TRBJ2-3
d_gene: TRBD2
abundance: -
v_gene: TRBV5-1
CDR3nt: TGCGCCAGCACGGGACTAGCGAACACAGATACGCAGTATTTT
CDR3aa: CASTGLANTDTQYF

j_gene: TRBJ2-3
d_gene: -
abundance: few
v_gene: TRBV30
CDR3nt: TGTGCCTGGAGTGTAAACAGCCCAAGCACAGATACGCAGTATTTT
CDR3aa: CAWSVNSPSTDTQYF

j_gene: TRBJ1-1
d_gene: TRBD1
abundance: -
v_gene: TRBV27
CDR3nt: TGTGCCAGCAGACCGGGACAGACAACCACTGAAGCTTTCTTT
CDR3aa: CASRPGQTTTEAFF

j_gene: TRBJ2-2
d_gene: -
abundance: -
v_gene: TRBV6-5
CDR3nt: TGTGCCAGCAGTTACTCGGCGGGGATCTCCGGGGAGCTGTTTTTT
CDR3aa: CASSYSAGISGELFF

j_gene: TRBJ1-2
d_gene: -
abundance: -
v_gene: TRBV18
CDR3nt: TGTGCCAGCTCACCAGGGGTTGGAACAGGCCTCAATGGCTACACCTTC
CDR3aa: CASSPGVGTGLNGYTF

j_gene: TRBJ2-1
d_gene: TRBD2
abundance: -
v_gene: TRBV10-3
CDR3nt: TGTGCCATCAGCCCCGGGGGGGGCAATGAGCAGTTCTTC
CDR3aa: CAISPGGGNEQFF

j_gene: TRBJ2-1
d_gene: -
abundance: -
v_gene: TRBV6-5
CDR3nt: TGTGCCAGCAGTTACTCATCGACAGTATACAATGAGCAGTTCTTC
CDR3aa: CASSYSSTVYNEQFF

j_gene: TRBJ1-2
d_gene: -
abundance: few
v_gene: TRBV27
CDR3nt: TGTGCCAGCAGCCGCCATACCCTCAGGGGATCGGGGTATGGCTACACCTTC
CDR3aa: CASSRHTLRGSGYGYTF

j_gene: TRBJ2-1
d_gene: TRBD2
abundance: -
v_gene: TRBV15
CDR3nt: TGTGCCACCAGCAGGGCCGGACTAGCGGGAGGGTATGAGCAGTTCTTC
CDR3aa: CATSRAGLAGGYEQFF

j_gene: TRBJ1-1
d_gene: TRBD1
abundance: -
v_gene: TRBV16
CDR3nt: TGTGCCAGCAGCGGACAGGGCAGTACTGAAGCTTTCTTT
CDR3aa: CASSGQGSTEAFF

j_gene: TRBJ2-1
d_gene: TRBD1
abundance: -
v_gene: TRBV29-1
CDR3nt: TGCAGCGTCGAGGGGGACAGAGACTACAATGAGCAGTTCTTC
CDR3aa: CSVEGDRDYNEQFF

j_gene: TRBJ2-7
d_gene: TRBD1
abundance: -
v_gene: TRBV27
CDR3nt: TGTGCCAGCACCCCCAGGGGGAGAACCTACGAGCAGTACTTC
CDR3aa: CASTPRGRTYEQYF

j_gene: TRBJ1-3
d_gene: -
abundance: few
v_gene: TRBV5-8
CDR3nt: TGTGCCCCCAACGGGGGGCGCGGAAACACCATATATTTT
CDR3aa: CAPNGGRGNTIYF